This TCR beta chain was found in a study of sequential checkpoint blockade in melanoma. As for the study in general: About two dozen patients had tumor biopsies before treatment and at week 13.

The CDR3 extends over 15 amino acids. Germline assignment: CDR1 LNHDA and CDR2 SQIVND (reference sequence). Trimming took 1 base from V and 5 from J, leaving 12 bases between them. Here immunoSEQ multiplex PCR was the method, and the copy in TCRdb shows in-frame clones only, minus some. This sample carries about 3,500 clones, 20% to 25% of them seen once, and the ten largest clones take around 16%. Sample treatment: randomized to nivolumab then ipilimumab (arm A) or the reverse (arm B). The chain links TRBV19 to TRBJ2-1; D is uncertain. The sequencing used tumor tissue (inferred from file names), collected from a patient given nivolumab and ipilimumab in sequence. The receptor was derived from a human patient with melanoma. Some clones in this sample may be carry-over from other donors' samples. The DNA for the CDR3 is TGTGCCAGTAGTATAGGCCCCCTAGAAAACAATGAGCAGTTCTTC. Protein: CASSIGPLENNEQFF.